This T cell receptor beta chain appears in the sequencing data of a study of blood T cell repertoires in COVID-19. Whole-study context: Sites in the United States, Italy and Spain provided acute and convalescent COVID-19 samples. T cells, B-cell-depleted T cells, or PBMCs supplied cDNA or gDNA.

Trimming removed 0 bases at V and 0 bases at J, with 14 bases between. Looked up from germline, CDR1 is GTSNPN and CDR2 is SVGIG (reference sequence). The CDR3 totals 16 residues. Produced via immunoSEQ multiplex PCR; TCRdb's table is partial and in-frame only. The table shows some 120,000 clones, with about 74% occurring only once. The V call is TRBV30, the J call TRBJ1-1; D not resolved. The sample taken for sequencing was peripheral blood. The TCR was taken from a man in his sixties with acute or convalescent COVID-19. As DNA, the CDR3 is TGTGCCTGGAGTGTACGTCGTCCGGGGTTGAACACTGAAGCTTTCTTT. Translation: CAWSVRRPGLNTEAFF.